Given below is one T cell receptor beta chain in context. At survey level, the immunoSEQ assay was run in its v3.0 version. Method: immunoSEQ multiplex PCR; TCRdb's copy keeps in-frame clones and lacks some. Here the sample spans 21,000 or so clones, under 90% being singletons. Germline CDR1 reads SGHAT; CDR2 reads FQNNGV. This CDR3 is 12 amino acids long. The ends were cut back, 5 bases at V and 5 bases at J, with 9 bases in the middle. This sample was taken from a study of long-term antiretroviral therapy in people with HIV. This sequence joins TRBV11-2 and TRBJ2-5; the D is unclear. Sequencing used unsorted PBMCs, obtained at the start of antiretroviral therapy. The clonotype was recovered from a man aged 45-65 years with HIV. This CDR3 reads CASSTLRETQYF. Here the CDR3 DNA reads TGTGCCAGCAGCACCCTTAGGGAGACCCAGTACTTC.